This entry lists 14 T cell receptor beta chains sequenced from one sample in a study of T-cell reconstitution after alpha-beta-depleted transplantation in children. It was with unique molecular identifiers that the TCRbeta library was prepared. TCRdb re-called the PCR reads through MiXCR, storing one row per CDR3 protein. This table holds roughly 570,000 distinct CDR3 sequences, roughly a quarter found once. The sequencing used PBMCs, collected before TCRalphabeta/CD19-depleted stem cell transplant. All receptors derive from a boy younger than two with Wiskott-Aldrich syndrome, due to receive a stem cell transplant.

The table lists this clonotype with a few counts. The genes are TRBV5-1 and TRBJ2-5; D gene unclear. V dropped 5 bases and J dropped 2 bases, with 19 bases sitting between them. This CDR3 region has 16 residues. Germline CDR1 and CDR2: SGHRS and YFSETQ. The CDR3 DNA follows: TGCGCCAGCAGATCTCAGCCCGCGAATACGCAAGAGACCCAGTACTTC. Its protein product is CASRSQPANTQETQYF.

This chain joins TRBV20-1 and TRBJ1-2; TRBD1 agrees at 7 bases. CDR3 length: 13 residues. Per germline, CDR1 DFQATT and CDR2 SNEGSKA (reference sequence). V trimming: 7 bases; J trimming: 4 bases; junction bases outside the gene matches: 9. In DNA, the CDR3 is TGCAGTGTCTCGACAGGGAGCGGCTATGGCTACACCTTC. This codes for CSVSTGSGYGYTF.

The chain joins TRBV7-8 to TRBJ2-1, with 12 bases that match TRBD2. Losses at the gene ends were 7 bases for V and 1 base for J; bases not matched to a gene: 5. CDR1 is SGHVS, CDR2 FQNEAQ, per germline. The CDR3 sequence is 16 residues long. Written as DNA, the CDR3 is TGTGCCAGCACCCGACTAGCGGGAGTGTCCTACAATGAGCAGTTCTTC. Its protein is CASTRLAGVSYNEQFF.

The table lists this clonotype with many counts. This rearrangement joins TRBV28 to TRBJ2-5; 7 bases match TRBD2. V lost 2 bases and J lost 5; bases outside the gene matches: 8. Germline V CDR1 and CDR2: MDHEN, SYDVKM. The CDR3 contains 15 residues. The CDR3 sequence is CASSLVASGRETQYF. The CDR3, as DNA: TGTGCCAGCAGTTTAGTCGCTAGCGGTAGGGAGACCCAGTACTTC.

CDR3 in DNA: TGCGCCAGCAGCTCCACGACAGCGGGCGAAGGCTACACCTTC. Its translation is CASSSTTAGEGYTF. J is TRBJ1-2 and V is TRBV5-1; the D gene is possibly TRBD1 (5 bases). V lost 3 bases and J lost 8, with 17 bases in between. This CDR3 spans 14 amino acids. Germline CDR1 and CDR2: SGHRS and YFSETQ.

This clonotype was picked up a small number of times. The CDR3 nucleotides are TGTGCCAGCAGCTTGGGGACGGGCAGGGGCGCAGCAACCGGGGAGCTGTTTTTT. This sequence encodes CASSLGTGRGAATGELFF. The J gene is TRBJ2-2, the V gene TRBV7-8; a weak D match, TRBD1 (6 bases). The CDR3 has 18 amino acids. Germline CDR1 and CDR2: SGHVS and FQNEAQ. The V gene lost 3 bases and the J gene lost 5 bases, with 22 bases spanning the gap.

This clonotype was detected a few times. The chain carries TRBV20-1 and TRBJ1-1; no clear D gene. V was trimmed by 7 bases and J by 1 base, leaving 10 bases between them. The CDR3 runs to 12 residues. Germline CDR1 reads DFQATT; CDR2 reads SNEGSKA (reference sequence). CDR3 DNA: TGCAGTGTTGTAGCGGCGAACACTGAAGCTTTCTTT. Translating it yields CSVVAANTEAFF.

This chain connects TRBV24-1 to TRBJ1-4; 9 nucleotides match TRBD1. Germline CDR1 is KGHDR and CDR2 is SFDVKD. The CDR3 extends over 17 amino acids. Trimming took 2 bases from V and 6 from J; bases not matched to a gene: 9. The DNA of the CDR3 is TGTGCCACCAGTGATTCGCGCTCACAGGGGGCGGATGAAAAACTGTTTTTT. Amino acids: CATSDSRSQGADEKLFF.

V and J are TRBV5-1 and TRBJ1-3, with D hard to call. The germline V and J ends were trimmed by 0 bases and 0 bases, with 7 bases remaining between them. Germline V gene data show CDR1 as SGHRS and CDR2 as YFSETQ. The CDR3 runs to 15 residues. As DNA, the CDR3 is TGCGCCAGCAGCTTGGATGCCGCCTCTGGAAACACCATATATTTT. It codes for CASSLDAASGNTIYF. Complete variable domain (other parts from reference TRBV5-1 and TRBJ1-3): KAGVTQTPRYLIKTRGQQVTLSCSPISGHRSVSWYQQTPGQGLQFLFEYFSETQRNKGNFPGRFSGRQFSNSRSEMNVSTLELGDSALYLCASSLDAASGNTIYFGEGSWLTVV.

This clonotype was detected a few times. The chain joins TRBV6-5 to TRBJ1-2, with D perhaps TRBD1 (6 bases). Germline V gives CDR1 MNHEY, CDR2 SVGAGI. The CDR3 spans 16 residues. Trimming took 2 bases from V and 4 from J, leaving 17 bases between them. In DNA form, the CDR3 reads TGTGCCAGCAGTTACCCGACAGGAGCGGGCTCCTATGGCTACACCTTC. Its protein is CASSYPTGAGSYGYTF.

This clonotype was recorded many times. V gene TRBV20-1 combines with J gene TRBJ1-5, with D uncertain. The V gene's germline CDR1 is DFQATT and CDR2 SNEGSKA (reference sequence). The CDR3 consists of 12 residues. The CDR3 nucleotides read TGCAGCGCCATCGGTCCCAATCAGCCCCAGCATTTT. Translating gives CSAIGPNQPQHF.

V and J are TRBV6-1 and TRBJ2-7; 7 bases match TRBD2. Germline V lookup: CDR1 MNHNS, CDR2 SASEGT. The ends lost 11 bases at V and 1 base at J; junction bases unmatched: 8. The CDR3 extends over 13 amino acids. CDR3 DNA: TGTGCCGGCGGTCAGCGGGAATCCTACGAGCAGTACTTC. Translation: CAGGQRESYEQYF.

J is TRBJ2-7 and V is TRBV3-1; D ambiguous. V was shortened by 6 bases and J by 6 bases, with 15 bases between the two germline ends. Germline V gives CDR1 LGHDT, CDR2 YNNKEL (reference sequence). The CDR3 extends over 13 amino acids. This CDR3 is CASSPVTFREQYF. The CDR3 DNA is TGTGCCAGCAGTCCAGTCACATTCCGCGAGCAGTACTTC.

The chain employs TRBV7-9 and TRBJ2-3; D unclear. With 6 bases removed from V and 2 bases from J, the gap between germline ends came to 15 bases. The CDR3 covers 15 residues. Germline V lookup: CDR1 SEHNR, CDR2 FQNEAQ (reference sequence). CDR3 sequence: CASSLDLEVTDTQYF. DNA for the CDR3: TGTGCCAGCAGTTTGGACCTGGAAGTCACAGATACGCAGTATTTT.